The 3 T cell receptor beta chains below come from one sample, sequenced in a study of T cell repertoires in cytomegalovirus infection. TCRdb processed the reads anew with MiXCR; each CDR3 protein has one entry. Of about 500,000 distinct CDR3 sequences listed, about 33% are singletons. No antigen is known for these receptors. The material sequenced was cultured PBMCs, taken from culture after CMV antigen stimulation. The receptor source for this set is a human donor in good health (CMV status not recorded). Some clones in this sample may be carry-over from other donors' samples.

This clonotype appeared a few times. The chain uses TRBV4-2 and TRBJ1-6; no clear D. This CDR3 region has 16 residues. CDR1 is LGHNA, CDR2 YNFKEQ, per germline. V was shortened by 0 bases and J by 7 bases, with 13 bases between the two germline ends. CDR3 amino acids: CASSQEVGLTNSPLHF. As DNA, the CDR3 is TGTGCCAGCAGCCAAGAAGTAGGACTGACGAATTCACCCCTCCACTTT.

This clonotype was found a few times. The V and J genes are TRBV19 and TRBJ1-1; 7 bases agree with TRBD1. This CDR3 spans 14 amino acids. CDR1 and CDR2 from the germline V gene are LNHDA and SQIVND (reference sequence). With V trimmed by 10 bases and J by 3 bases, 11 bases remained unmatched. In nucleotides, the CDR3 is TGTGCCACCTTTCCAGGGAGGGGGCACACTGAAGCTTTCTTT. Translated: CATFPGRGHTEAFF. The whole variable domain, filled in from reference TRBV19 and TRBJ1-1, reads DGGITQSPKYLFRKEGQNVTLSCEQNLNHDAMYWYRQDPGQGLRLIYYSQIVNDFQKGDIAEGYSVSREKKESFPLTVTSAQKNPTAFYLCATFPGRGHTEAFFGQGTRLTVV.

V usage is TRBV25-1 and J usage is TRBJ1-1, with 9 bases identical to TRBD1. The V gene end was trimmed by 7 bases and the J gene end by 5 bases; junction bases not matched to a gene: 20. CDR1 is MGHDK, CDR2 SYGVNS, per germline. The CDR3 runs to 18 residues. CDR3 sequence reads: CASTRTGGDNRGRTEAFF. The DNA of the CDR3 is TGTGCCAGCACCCGAACTGGGGGGGATAACAGGGGGCGGACTGAAGCTTTCTTT.